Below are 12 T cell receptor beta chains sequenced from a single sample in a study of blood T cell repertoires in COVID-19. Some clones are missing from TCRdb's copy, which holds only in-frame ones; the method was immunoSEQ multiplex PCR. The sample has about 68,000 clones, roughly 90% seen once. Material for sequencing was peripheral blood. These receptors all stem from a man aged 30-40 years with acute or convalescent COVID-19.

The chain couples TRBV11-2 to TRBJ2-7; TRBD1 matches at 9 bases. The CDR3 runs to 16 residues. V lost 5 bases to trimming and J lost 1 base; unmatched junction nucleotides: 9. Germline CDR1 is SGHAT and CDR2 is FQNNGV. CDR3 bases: TGTGCCAGCAGCCGAGGAAGACAGGGGGGATCCTACGAGCAGTACTTC. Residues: CASSRGRQGGSYEQYF.

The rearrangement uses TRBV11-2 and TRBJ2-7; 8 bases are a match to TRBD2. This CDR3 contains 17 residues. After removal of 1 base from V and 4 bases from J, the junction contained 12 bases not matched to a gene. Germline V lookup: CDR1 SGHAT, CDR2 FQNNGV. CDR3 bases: TGTGCCAGCAGCTTAGGTACGGGAGGGCGGGAATCTTACGAGCAGTACTTC. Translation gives CASSLGTGGRESYEQYF.

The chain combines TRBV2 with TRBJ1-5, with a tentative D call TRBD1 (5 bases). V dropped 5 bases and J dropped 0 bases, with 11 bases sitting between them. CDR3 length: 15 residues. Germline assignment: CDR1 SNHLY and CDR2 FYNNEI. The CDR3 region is CASSMGGYSNQPQHF. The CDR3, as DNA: TGTGCCAGCAGTATGGGGGGATATAGCAATCAGCCCCAGCATTTT.

The CDR3 sequence: CASSSRGDRVNGYTF. The CDR3 DNA reads TGTGCCAGCAGTAGCCGCGGGGACAGGGTTAATGGCTACACCTTC. The chain links TRBV6-5 to TRBJ1-2; 9 bases align to TRBD1. The CDR3 has 15 amino acids. After removal of 5 bases from V and 6 bases from J, the junction contained 10 bases not matched to a gene. Per the germline V gene, CDR1 is MNHEY and CDR2 is SVGAGI.

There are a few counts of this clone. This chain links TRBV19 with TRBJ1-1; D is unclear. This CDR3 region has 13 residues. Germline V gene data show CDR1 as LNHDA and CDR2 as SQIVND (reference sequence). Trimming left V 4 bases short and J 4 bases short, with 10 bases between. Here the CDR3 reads CASSTIGGTEAFF. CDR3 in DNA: TGTGCCAGTAGTACTATTGGAGGCACTGAAGCTTTCTTT.

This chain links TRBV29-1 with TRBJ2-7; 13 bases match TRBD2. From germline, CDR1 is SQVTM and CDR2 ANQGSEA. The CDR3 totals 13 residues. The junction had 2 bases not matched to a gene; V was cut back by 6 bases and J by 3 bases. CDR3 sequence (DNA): TGCAGCGTACGGACTAGCGGGAGCTACGAGCAGTACTTC. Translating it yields CSVRTSGSYEQYF.

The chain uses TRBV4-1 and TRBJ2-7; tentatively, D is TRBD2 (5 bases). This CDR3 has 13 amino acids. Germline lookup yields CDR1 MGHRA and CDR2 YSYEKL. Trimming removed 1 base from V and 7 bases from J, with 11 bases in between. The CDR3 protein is CASSQVPAGEQYF. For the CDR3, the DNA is TGCGCCAGCAGCCAAGTTCCTGCGGGTGAGCAGTACTTC.

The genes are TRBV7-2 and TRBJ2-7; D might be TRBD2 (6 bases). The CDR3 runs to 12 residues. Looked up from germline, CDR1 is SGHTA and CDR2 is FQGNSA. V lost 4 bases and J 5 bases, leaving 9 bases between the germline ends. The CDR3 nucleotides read TGTGCCAGCAGCTCGCGGGGCCACGAGCAGTACTTC. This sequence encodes CASSSRGHEQYF.

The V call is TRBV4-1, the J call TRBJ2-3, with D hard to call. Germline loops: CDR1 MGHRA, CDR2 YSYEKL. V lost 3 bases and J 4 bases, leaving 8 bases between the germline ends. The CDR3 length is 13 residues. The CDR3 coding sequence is TGCGCCAGCAGCCAGTCCCCGTCAGATACGCAGTATTTT. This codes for CASSQSPSDTQYF.

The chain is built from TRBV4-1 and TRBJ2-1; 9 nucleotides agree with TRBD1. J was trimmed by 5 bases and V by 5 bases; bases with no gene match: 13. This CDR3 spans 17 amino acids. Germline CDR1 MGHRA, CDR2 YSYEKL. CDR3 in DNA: TGCGCCAGCAGCTCTCGCCCGGGACAGGGAGGGGACAATGAGCAGTTCTTC. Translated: CASSSRPGQGGDNEQFF.

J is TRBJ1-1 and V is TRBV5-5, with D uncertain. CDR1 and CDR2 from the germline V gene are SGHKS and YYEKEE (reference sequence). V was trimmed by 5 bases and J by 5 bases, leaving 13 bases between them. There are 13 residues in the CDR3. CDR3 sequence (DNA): TGTGCCAGCAGTTGGGAGGGCAGGACTGAAGCTTTCTTT. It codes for CASSWEGRTEAFF.

CDR3 residues: CASRQGVAKNIQYF. The CDR3, as DNA: TGTGCCAGCCGACAGGGGGTAGCCAAAAACATTCAGTACTTC. V and J are TRBV21-1 and TRBJ2-4; no check of the table's D call, TRBD1, against the DNA was made. TRBV21-1 is labeled a pseudogene. The CDR3 covers 14 residues.